One and the same sample provided the 20 T cell receptor beta chains below, sequenced in a study of cytomegalovirus exposure and HLA in healthy donors (dated by TCRdb to 2016 to 2017). Library creation used the immunoSEQ multiplex PCR assay. Entries here come from immuneACCESS through TCRdb and include only in-frame sequences with V and J called. Some clones fail to appear in such tables; in the studies checked, an unresolved V gene covers under half of the shortfall, and the cause of the remainder is unknown. Present in this sample are roughly 200,000 clones, roughly 86% of which were seen just once. The ten top clones hold approximately 7.7% of the sample. Sequencing input: PBMCs. The receptors were gathered from a man under 40 in good health and CMV-seropositive.

The gene calls are TRBV4-2 and TRBJ1-2; D gene ambiguous. The length of the CDR3 is 15 residues. The germline V gene has CDR1 LGHNA and CDR2 YNFKEQ. V lost 4 bases to trimming and J lost 6 bases, with 18 bases between them. The CDR3, as DNA: TGTGCCAGCAGCCTAACTAGGACCGCCGGCAATGGCTACACCTTC. It codes for CASSLTRTAGNGYTF.

The chain uses TRBV27 and TRBJ2-1; 7 bases map to TRBD2. Germline CDR1 is MNHEY and CDR2 is SMNVEV (reference sequence). The CDR3 is 16 residues long. V lost 3 bases, J lost 4 bases, and 9 bases stayed unmatched. CDR3 loop: CASSFLLGGRYNEQFF. The CDR3 DNA reads as TGTGCCAGCAGTTTCCTACTGGGGGGGAGATACAATGAGCAGTTCTTC.

This sequence joins TRBV6-5 and TRBJ2-1; 8 bases agree with TRBD2. The germline V gene encodes CDR1 MNHEY and CDR2 SVGAGI. The junction had 5 bases not matched to a gene; V was cut back by 2 bases and J by 8 bases. The CDR3 totals 14 residues. The DNA of the CDR3 is TGTGCCAGCAGTTACGGCGGGGGGCGGTATGAGCAGTTCTTC. Encoded protein: CASSYGGGRYEQFF.

This clone was seen just once. This chain connects TRBV29-1 to TRBJ2-2, with TRBD1 matching 9 bases. The CDR3 length is 12 residues. V gave up 7 bases and J gave up 6 bases; unmatched junction bases: 3. Germline-derived CDR1 and CDR2 are SQVTM and ANQGSEA. The CDR3 reads CSARTGAGELFF. The CDR3 DNA follows: TGCAGCGCCCGGACAGGGGCCGGGGAGCTGTTTTTT.

The chain uses TRBV5-1 and TRBJ2-5; D unresolved. With 4 bases removed from V and 5 bases from J, the gap between germline ends came to 18 bases. The germline gives CDR1 SGHRS, CDR2 YFSETQ. The CDR3 loop spans 15 amino acids. The CDR3 loop reads CASSPSGQQVETQYF. The CDR3 DNA follows: TGCGCCAGCAGCCCCTCTGGGCAGCAGGTGGAGACCCAGTACTTC. The whole variable domain, remainder taken from reference TRBV5-1 and TRBJ2-5, is KAGVTQTPRYLIKTRGQQVTLSCSPISGHRSVSWYQQTPGQGLQFLFEYFSETQRNKGNFPGRFSGRQFSNSRSEMNVSTLELGDSALYLCASSPSGQQVETQYFGPGTRLLVL.

This clone was seen only a few times. The chain uses TRBV29-1 and TRBJ1-2, with D unresolved. CDR1 is SQVTM and CDR2 is ANQGSEA in the germline V gene. This CDR3 has 11 amino acids. Trimming took 3 bases from V and 4 from J, leaving 6 bases between them. The CDR3 coding sequence is TGCAGCGTTGAGTTCGCCTATGGCTACACCTTC. Protein product: CSVEFAYGYTF.

This chain joins TRBV4-3 and TRBJ1-2, with D possibly being TRBD1 (6 bases). Germline V gene sequence: CDR1 LGHNA, CDR2 YSLEER. Trimming took 0 bases from V and 6 from J, leaving 14 bases between them. CDR3 size: 15 residues. CDR3 bases: TGCGCCAGCAGCCAAGATCGCGGGCAGGGGAATGGCTACACCTTC. This encodes CASSQDRGQGNGYTF.

This clone was recorded only once. This chain links TRBV7-2 with TRBJ1-4, with D perhaps matching TRBD1 (5 bases). The germline V gene has CDR1 SGHTA and CDR2 FQGNSA. Trimming left V 6 bases short and J 8 bases short, with 16 bases between. There are 14 residues in the CDR3. The CDR3 region has the DNA TGTGCCAGCAGTCCCGGGACTCGGGGGGAAAAACTGTTTTTT. It codes for CASSPGTRGEKLFF.

This clone was seen once. V gene TRBV19 combines with J gene TRBJ2-7, with unresolved D. Germline V gene lookup returns CDR1 LNHDA and CDR2 SQIVND (reference sequence). The CDR3 has 13 residues. Trimming stripped 5 bases from V and 5 bases from J, with 13 bases between. CDR3 nucleotides: TGTGCCAGTAGTGATCATTCCCCTGACGAGCAGTACTTC. Translating it yields CASSDHSPDEQYF.

Turning to this clone: The junction shows a germline mismatch at one end, possibly a read error. The gene calls are TRBV20-1 and TRBJ2-5; unclear D gene. The CDR3 has 11 residues. Per germline, CDR1 DFQATT and CDR2 SNEGSKA (reference sequence). This chain's CDR3 is CSARGLTPANF. The CDR3 coding sequence is TGCAGTGCTAGAGGGTTGACACCCGCGAACTTC.

V is TRBV2 and J is TRBJ2-1; the match to TRBD1 covers 10 bases. V was clipped by 7 bases and J by 4 bases; unmatched bases: 1. CDR1 and CDR2 from the germline V gene are SNHLY and FYNNEI. This CDR3 region has 13 residues. The CDR3 reads CASTGQGYNEQFF. The CDR3 DNA follows: TGTGCCAGCACGGGACAGGGGTACAATGAGCAGTTCTTC.

The sample holds a few counts of this clone. The chain links TRBV11-3 to TRBJ2-2; no definite D call. Germline CDR1 is SGHNT and CDR2 is YENEEA. Trimming left V 7 bases short and J 0 bases short, with 6 bases between. The CDR3 has 13 residues. The CDR3 is CASMSTNTGELFF. The CDR3, as DNA: TGTGCCAGCATGTCGACGAACACCGGGGAGCTGTTTTTT.

This rearrangement joins TRBV6-1 to TRBJ2-3; D is unclear. The germline V gene has CDR1 MNHNS and CDR2 SASEGT. Between the trimmed V and J ends, which lost 6 bases and 4 bases, there was a span of 17 bases. This CDR3 has 15 residues. The CDR3 DNA is TGTGCCAGCAGCCTACAGAGTCCTGTCCCAGATACGCAGTATTTT. Translation gives CASSLQSPVPDTQYF.

This chain links TRBV5-1 with TRBJ2-5; D tentatively fits TRBD1 or TRBD2 (6 bases each). V dropped 0 bases and J dropped 3 bases, with 21 bases sitting between them. This CDR3 region has 18 residues. CDR1 and CDR2 (germline): SGHRS, YFSETQ. The CDR3 sequence is CASSLGSGAFRGKETQYF. CDR3 sequence (DNA): TGCGCCAGCAGCTTGGGTTCAGGGGCATTTCGCGGGAAAGAGACCCAGTACTTC.

This clone has only a few counts. This chain links TRBV4-3 with TRBJ2-4, with 10 bases lining up with TRBD2. The germline gives CDR1 LGHNA, CDR2 YSLEER. CDR3 size: 22 residues. V shed 1 base and J 0 bases; nucleotides not matched to a gene: 18. The CDR3 DNA reads as TGCGCCAGCAGCCAAGCTTTTGGAGGGAAGCGGGGGGGCCTGCTAGCCAAAAACATTCAGTACTTC. It encodes CASSQAFGGKRGGLLAKNIQYF.

The chain links TRBV9 to TRBJ1-1; 8 bases are a match to TRBD1. Germline CDR1 and CDR2: SGDLS and YYNGEE. This CDR3 is 12 amino acids long. Losses at the gene ends were 3 bases for V and 7 bases for J; bases not matched to a gene: 2. The CDR3 region has the DNA TGTGCCAGCAGCGGGACAGGGAATGAAGCTTTCTTT. The encoded protein is CASSGTGNEAFF.

V usage is TRBV2 and J usage is TRBJ1-5; D is perhaps TRBD1 (5 bases). Trimming shortened V by 11 bases and J by 5 bases, and 16 bases separated the two germline ends. The CDR3 runs to 13 residues. CDR1 and CDR2 (germline): SNHLY, FYNNEI. The CDR3 nucleotides are TGTGCCTCCCAAATGGGACCTTATCAGCCCCAGCATTTT. Protein product: CASQMGPYQPQHF.

The V and J genes are TRBV7-9 and TRBJ2-3; TRBD2 might be the D (5 bases). CDR1 is SEHNR, CDR2 FQNEAQ, per germline (reference sequence). Trimming shortened V by 3 bases and J by 3 bases, and 19 bases separated the two germline ends. This CDR3 contains 17 residues. Here the CDR3 DNA reads TGTGCCAGCAGCTTTGAGGGCTTCGGTGGTAGTACAGATACGCAGTATTTT. Translated, it gives CASSFEGFGGSTDTQYF.

The gene calls are TRBV5-1 and TRBJ1-2; D gene uncertain. The CDR3 runs to 15 residues. V lost 4 bases to trimming and J lost 3 bases, with 16 bases between them. The germline V gene has CDR1 SGHRS and CDR2 YFSETQ. The CDR3 DNA reads as TGCGCCAGCAGCGCTGACACTTATGGGTACTATGGCTACACCTTC. The encoded protein is CASSADTYGYYGYTF.

The CDR3, as DNA: TGTGCCACTGGGCGGATTACTAATGAAAAACTGTTTTTT. It specifies CATGRITNEKLFF. The chain uses TRBV15 and TRBJ1-4, with D unclear. Per the germline V gene, CDR1 is LNHNV and CDR2 is YYDKDF (reference sequence). V lost 9 bases, J lost 2 bases, and 10 bases lay in between. This CDR3 is built from 13 residues.